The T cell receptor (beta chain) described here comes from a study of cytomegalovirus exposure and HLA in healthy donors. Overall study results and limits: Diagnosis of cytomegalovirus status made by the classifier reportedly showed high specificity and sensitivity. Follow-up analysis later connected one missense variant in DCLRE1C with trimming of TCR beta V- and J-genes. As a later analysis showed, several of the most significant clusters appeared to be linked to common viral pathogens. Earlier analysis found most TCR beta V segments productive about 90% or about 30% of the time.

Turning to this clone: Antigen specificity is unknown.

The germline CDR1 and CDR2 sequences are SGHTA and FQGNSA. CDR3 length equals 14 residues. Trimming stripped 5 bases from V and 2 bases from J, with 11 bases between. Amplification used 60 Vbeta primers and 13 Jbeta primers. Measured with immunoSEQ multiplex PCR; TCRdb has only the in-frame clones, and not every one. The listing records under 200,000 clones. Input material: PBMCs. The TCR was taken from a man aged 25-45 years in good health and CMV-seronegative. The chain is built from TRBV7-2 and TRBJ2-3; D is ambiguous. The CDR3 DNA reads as TGTGCCAGCAGCAAAGACGGGTACACAGATACGCAGTATTTT. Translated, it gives CASSKDGYTDTQYF.